The TCR beta chain described here comes from a study of OX40 agonist ivuxolimab in advanced cancers. Study as a whole: An agonistic anti-OX40 (CD134) antibody, ivuxolimab, was used to treat the patients. Prior checkpoint blockade (anti-PD-1, anti-PD-L1 or anti-CTLA-4) was permitted; less than 45% had it. Administration of intravenous ivuxolimab to patients occurred every 2 weeks at 0.01 to 10 mg/kg. Mean age approximately 59 years, range about 20 to 90; 82.7% male.

TCRdb's table, derived via immunoSEQ multiplex PCR, lists solely in-frame clones and lacks some. The profile covers 50,000 to 70,000 clones, with 85% to 90% appearing a single time and 13% to 15% taken by the ten largest. V gave up 2 bases and J gave up 1 base, with 6 bases separating them. From germline, CDR1 is LNHDA and CDR2 SQIVND (reference sequence). This CDR3 has 13 amino acids. This clone occurred once. The TCR sequence derives from an adult with an advanced solid tumor such as melanoma, head and neck, liver or kidney cancer. This chain links TRBV19 with TRBJ2-7; no clear D. Specimen: CD4+ or CD8+ T cells sorted from blood, collected in a trial of the OX40 agonist ivuxolimab. In DNA, the CDR3 is TGTGCCAGTAGTATAACAGTTTCCTACGAGCAGTACTTC. It specifies CASSITVSYEQYF.